The clone carrying this T cell receptor beta chain was recorded many times. Germline V gene lookup returns CDR1 MNHEY and CDR2 SMNVEV (reference sequence). V gave up 5 bases and J gave up 5 bases, with 12 bases separating them. This CDR3 spans 14 amino acids. This record belongs to a study of regulatory T cells in long-lasting Graves disease. Library construction for TCR beta used iRepertoire HTBI primers and Arm-PCR of CDR3 regions. A single record per CDR3 protein comes from TCRdb applying MiXCR to the multiplex PCR reads. The sample shows 250,000 to 300,000 distinct CDR3 sequences, 18% of them seen only once. Time point defined: newly diagnosed GD, antithyroid drugs for less than 3 months. Generation of the TCR library employed RNA extracted from PBMCs. A further study also used this sample, focusing on T cells in Graves' hyperthyroidism and ophthalmopathy. That source adds: An initial round of RT-PCR targeting the TCR CDR3 relied on the HTBI primer set.

The gene calls are TRBV27 and TRBJ2-2; D may match TRBD1 or TRBD2 (5 bases each). This receptor was taken from a woman in her twenties or thirties with Graves disease. The material was peripheral blood mononuclear cells (PBMCs), obtained at new diagnosis, from a patient treated with antithyroid drugs. The CDR3 spells CASSNRGLTGELFF. CDR3 bases: TGTGCCAGCAGTAACCGGGGCCTAACCGGGGAGCTGTTTTTT.